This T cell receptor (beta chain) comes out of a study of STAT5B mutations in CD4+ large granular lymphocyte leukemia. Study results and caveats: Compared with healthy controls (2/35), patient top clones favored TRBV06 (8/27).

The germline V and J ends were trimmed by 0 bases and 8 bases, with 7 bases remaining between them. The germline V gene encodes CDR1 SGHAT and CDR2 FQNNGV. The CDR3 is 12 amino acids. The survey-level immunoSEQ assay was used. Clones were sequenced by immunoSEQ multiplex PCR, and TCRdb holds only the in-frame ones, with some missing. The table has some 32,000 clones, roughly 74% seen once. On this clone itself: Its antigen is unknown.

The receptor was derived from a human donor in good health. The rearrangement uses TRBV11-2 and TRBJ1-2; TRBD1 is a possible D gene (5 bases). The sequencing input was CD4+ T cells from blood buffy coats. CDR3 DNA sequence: TGTGCCAGCAGCTTAGAGGGGGACGGCTACACCTTC. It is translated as CASSLEGDGYTF. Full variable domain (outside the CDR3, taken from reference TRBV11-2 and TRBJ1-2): EAGVAQSPRYKIIEKRQSVAFWCNPISGHATLYWYQQILGQGPKLLIQFQNNGVVDDSQLPKDRFSAERLKGVDSTLKIQPAKLEDSAVYLCASSLEGDGYTFGSGTRLTVV.